This TCR beta chain was identified in a study of cytomegalovirus exposure and HLA in healthy donors. Across the study: Roughly 180 million T cells yielded approximately 110 million unique TCR beta sequences in earlier analysis.

This CDR3 is 14 amino acids long. Looked up from germline, CDR1 is SGDLS and CDR2 is YYNGEE. The V segment lost 4 bases and the J segment 3 bases; nucleotides outside the gene matches: 7. In the PCR, 60 Vbeta and 13 Jbeta primers were used. Produced via immunoSEQ multiplex PCR; TCRdb's table is partial and in-frame only. The table has over 200,000 clones, more than 75% seen once. The chain carries TRBV9 and TRBJ2-7; TRBD1 matches 7 bases. The specimen sequenced was PBMCs. The source is a man aged 40-49 years in good health and CMV-seropositive. The CDR3 is CASSLGRDSYEQYF. DNA of the CDR3: TGTGCCAGCAGCCTCGGACGGGACAGCTACGAGCAGTACTTC. Together with reference TRBV9 and TRBJ2-7, the CDR3 gives the full variable domain: DSGVTQTPKHLITATGQRVTLRCSPRSGDLSVYWYQQSLDQGLQFLIQYYNGEERAKGNILERFSAQQFPDLHSELNLSSLELGDSALYFCASSLGRDSYEQYFGPGTRLTVT.